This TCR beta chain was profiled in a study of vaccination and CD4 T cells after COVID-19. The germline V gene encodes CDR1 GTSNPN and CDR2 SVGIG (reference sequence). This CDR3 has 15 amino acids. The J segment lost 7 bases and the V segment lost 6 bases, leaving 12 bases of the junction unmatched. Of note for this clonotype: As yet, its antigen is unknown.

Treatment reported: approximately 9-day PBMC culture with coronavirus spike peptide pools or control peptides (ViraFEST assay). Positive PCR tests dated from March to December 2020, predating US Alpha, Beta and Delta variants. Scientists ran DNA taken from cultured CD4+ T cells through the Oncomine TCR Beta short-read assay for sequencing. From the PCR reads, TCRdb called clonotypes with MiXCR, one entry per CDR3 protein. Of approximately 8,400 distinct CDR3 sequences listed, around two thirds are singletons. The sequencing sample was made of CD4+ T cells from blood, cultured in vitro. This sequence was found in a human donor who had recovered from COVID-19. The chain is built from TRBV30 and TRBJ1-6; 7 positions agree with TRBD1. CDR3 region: CACSRQGFLNSPLHF. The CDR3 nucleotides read TGTGCCTGCTCACGACAGGGCTTTTTGAATTCACCCCTCCACTTT. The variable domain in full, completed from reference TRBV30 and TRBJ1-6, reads SQTIHQWPATLVQPVGSPLSLECTVEGTSNPNLYWYRQAAGRGLQLLFYSVGIGQISSEVPQNLSASRPQDRQFILSSKKLLLSDSGFYLCACSRQGFLNSPLHFGNGTRLTVT.